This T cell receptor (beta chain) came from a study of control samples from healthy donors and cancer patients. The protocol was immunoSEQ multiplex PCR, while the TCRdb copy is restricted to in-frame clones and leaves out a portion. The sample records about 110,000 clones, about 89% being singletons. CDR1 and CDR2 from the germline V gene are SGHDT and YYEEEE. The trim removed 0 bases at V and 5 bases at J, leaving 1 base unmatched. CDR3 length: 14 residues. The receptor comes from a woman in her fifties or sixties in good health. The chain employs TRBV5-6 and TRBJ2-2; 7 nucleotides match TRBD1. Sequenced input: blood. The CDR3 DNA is TGTGCCAGCAGCTTGGACAGGGGAACCGGGGAGCTGTTTTTT. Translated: CASSLDRGTGELFF.